This T cell receptor (beta chain) is drawn from a study of cytomegalovirus exposure and HLA in healthy donors. Deletions cut 3 bases from V and 2 bases from J, with 15 bases between. CDR1 and CDR2 (germline): LNHDA, SQIVND (reference sequence). The CDR3 covers 16 residues. The study ran its PCR with 60 Vbeta and 13 Jbeta primers. Assay: immunoSEQ multiplex PCR; the TCRdb copy retains only in-frame clones and omits some. The sample records some 120,000 clones, about 80% being singletons. This clone showed up just once. The V and J genes are TRBV19 and TRBJ2-3; D is perhaps TRBD2 (6 bases). This clonotype was sampled from a woman between 45 and 65 years old in good health and CMV-seropositive. The sequencing sample was made of PBMCs. The CDR3 DNA reads as TGTGCCAGTAGTATTCGTTCGAGCGGGCCCACAGATACGCAGTATTTT. Translated: CASSIRSSGPTDTQYF.